The subject of this entry is one TCR beta chain. Everyone who took part was 18 to 89 years old, and they came from roughly 25 US areas. Self-reported history from a screening survey and questionnaire set each donor's cohort. The CDR3 totals 12 residues. CDR1 and CDR2 from the germline V gene are LNHDA and SQIVND (reference sequence). V lost 9 bases and J 1 base, leaving 9 bases between the germline ends. The sample comes from a study of blood T cell repertoires in COVID-19. Sequencing was performed with immunoSEQ multiplex PCR; in TCRdb, only in-frame clones are kept and a portion is missing. This table holds approximately 130,000 clones, under 85% found once.

This clonotype originated in a man aged 25 to 45 who had recovered from COVID-19. The specimen sequenced was PBMCs or T cells enriched from blood (not recorded which). The J gene is TRBJ1-1, the V gene TRBV19; D gene uncertain. In DNA, the CDR3 is TGTGCCAGCTTAAACGGGAACACTGAAGCTTTCTTT. Translated, it gives CASLNGNTEAFF.